The clone carrying this TCR beta chain was observed many times. This entry belongs to a study of identical twins' blood T cells. The wider study: Roughly 50 million reads covered six alpha-chain and six beta-chain libraries.

Each TCR cDNA library carried sample-specific barcodes on both ends. Using its own MiXCR run on the 5' RACE reads, TCRdb lists one record per CDR3 protein. The table has roughly 380,000 distinct CDR3 sequences, roughly 30% seen once. With 7 bases clipped from V and 8 bases from J, the junction kept 7 bases outside the gene matches. The CDR3 loop spans 13 amino acids. The germline gives CDR1 SQVTM, CDR2 ANQGSEA. Donors were six healthy women in three monozygous twin pairs. This receptor was obtained from a woman aged 18-55 years in good health. The sample was PBMCs. This chain uses TRBV29-1 with TRBJ1-4; 10 bases agree with TRBD1. The CDR3 bases are TGCAGCGGGACAGGGGGATATGGAGAAAAACTGTTTTTT. It yields the protein CSGTGGYGEKLFF.